This T cell receptor (beta chain) was retrieved from a study of blood T cells in healthy people across ages. General observations from the study: Age advanced and TCR beta diversity per million T cells fell, roughly linearly.

With a J-beta primer mix and a sample-barcoded 5' primer, a second PCR ran about 6 to 11 cycles. TCRdb re-analysed the 5' RACE reads in MiXCR, keeping a single row per CDR3 protein. The sample lists hundreds of thousands of distinct CDR3 sequences, around 36% seen once, with 10% to 15% in the top ten. For this clonotype: Its target is unknown.

Germline V lookup: CDR1 LGHNA, CDR2 YNFKEQ. The V end was cut by 0 bases, the J end by 13 bases, with 19 bases between. The CDR3 consists of 15 residues. The rearrangement uses TRBV4-2 and TRBJ2-1; D not certain. The sequenced sample consisted of blood. The receptor's source is a man between 18 and 29 years old in good health. CDR3 DNA: TGTGCCAGCAGCCAAGAGCCCAGCAGCCAAGAGACCCAGTTCTTC. Translated, it gives CASSQEPSSQETQFF.